Below are 29 T cell receptor beta chains sequenced from a single sample in a study of early T cells in non-severe SARS-CoV-2 infection. One entry per CDR3 protein, called by TCRdb with MiXCR from the 5' RACE reads. The sample shows approximately 44,000 distinct CDR3 sequences, more than 9% of them seen only once. The sequenced sample consisted of whole blood. These receptors were obtained from an adult who was a healthcare worker with PCR-confirmed SARS-CoV-2 infection or an uninfected control (not recorded which).

In nucleotides, the CDR3 is TGTGCCAGCAGCAAAAATTGGAACACTGAAGCTTTCTTT. Protein: CASSKNWNTEAFF. V is TRBV6-1 and J is TRBJ1-1; the D is unclear. This CDR3 has 13 residues. Germline CDR1 MNHNS, CDR2 SASEGT. Trimming stripped 6 bases from V and 1 base from J, with 9 bases between.

V gene TRBV7-6 combines with J gene TRBJ2-7, with 12 bases lining up with TRBD2. CDR1 is SGHVS and CDR2 is FNYEAQ in the germline V gene. Germline trimming cut 5 bases from V and 4 bases from J; bases unmatched to any gene: 6. The CDR3 sequence is 15 residues long. CDR3 protein: CASSLLAGGVYEQYF. DNA for the CDR3: TGTGCCAGCAGCCTCCTAGCGGGAGGGGTGTACGAGCAGTACTTC.

CDR3 nucleotide sequence: TGTGCCAGCAGTCCCCGGACAGACCGAAAAGCTTTCTTT. Its translation is CASSPRTDRKAFF. The chain employs TRBV6-5 and TRBJ1-1, with a weak D call TRBD1 (6 bases). CDR1 MNHEY and CDR2 SVGAGI come from the germline V gene. Trimming shortened V by 5 bases and J by 9 bases, and 16 bases separated the two germline ends. The CDR3 spans 13 residues.

Many counts were recorded for this clonotype. J is TRBJ2-3 and V is TRBV7-9, with TRBD2 matching 14 bases. After removal of 1 base from V and 2 bases from J, the junction contained 11 bases not matched to a gene. The length of the CDR3 is 20 residues. Germline V gene lookup returns CDR1 SEHNR and CDR2 FQNEAQ (reference sequence). The CDR3 bases are TGTGCCAGCAGCTTAGGCGGACTAGCGGGAGGATCTGGAGACACAGATACGCAGTATTTT. Protein product: CASSLGGLAGGSGDTDTQYF.

For this clonotype: The junction does not match germline at one end; this may be a read error. This chain connects TRBV7-7 to TRBJ2-3, with a weak D call TRBD2 (6 bases). The CDR3 contains 14 residues. Per the germline V gene, CDR1 is SSHAT and CDR2 is FNYEAQ (reference sequence). The CDR3 nucleotides read TGTGCTAGCAGCCTCTCCGCCAATGGGGGGACGCAGTATTTT. Amino acids: CASSLSANGGTQYF.

This clonotype was counted at least ten times. J is TRBJ1-1 and V is TRBV6-9, with a weak D call TRBD1 (5 bases). Germline V gene sequence: CDR1 MNHGY, CDR2 SVAAGI. CDR3 length: 19 residues. V was shortened by 6 bases and J by 1 base, with 27 bases between the two germline ends. CDR3 amino acids: CASSRIKYKGGVENTEAFF. The CDR3 region has the DNA TGTGCCAGCAGCAGAATAAAATACAAAGGAGGGGTGGAGAACACTGAAGCTTTCTTT.

The chain carries TRBV11-2 and TRBJ1-1; 9 bases agree with TRBD1. Per germline, CDR1 SGHAT and CDR2 FQNNGV. The CDR3 loop spans 15 amino acids. The V segment lost 4 bases and the J segment 5 bases; nucleotides outside the gene matches: 8. CDR3 in amino acids: CASSSPTGGLTEAFF. For the CDR3, the DNA is TGTGCCAGCAGCTCCCCAACAGGGGGCCTGACTGAAGCTTTCTTT.

This clonotype was seen ten or more times. This chain links TRBV4-2 with TRBJ2-2; 8 bases are a match to TRBD2. Germline CDR1 is LGHNA and CDR2 is YNFKEQ. This CDR3 has 16 amino acids. The V segment lost 0 bases and the J segment 5 bases; nucleotides outside the gene matches: 5. Here the CDR3 DNA reads TGTGCCAGCAGCCAAGAGTCGACTAGCGTGACCGGGGAGCTGTTTTTT. It translates to CASSQESTSVTGELFF.

This clonotype has more than one count but fewer than ten. The chain carries TRBV27 and TRBJ2-5; D unclear. The CDR3 sequence is 15 residues long. CDR1 MNHEY and CDR2 SMNVEV come from the germline V gene (reference sequence). Trimming removed 3 bases at V and 6 bases at J, with 17 bases between. Here the CDR3 reads CASSFGGHGLKTQYF. In DNA, the CDR3 is TGTGCCAGCAGTTTTGGCGGTCACGGCTTAAAGACCCAGTACTTC.

This clonotype turned up a few times. The V and J genes are TRBV11-2 and TRBJ2-1; D remains unclear. The germline V gene encodes CDR1 SGHAT and CDR2 FQNNGV. The CDR3 has 15 residues. V was trimmed by 1 base and J by 0 bases, leaving 7 bases between them. The CDR3 reads CASSLGPSSYNEQFF. CDR3 in DNA: TGTGCCAGCAGCTTAGGCCCTAGCTCCTACAATGAGCAGTTCTTC.

This clonotype was seen repeatedly, ten times or more. This chain uses TRBV9 with TRBJ2-5, with 7 nucleotides matching TRBD2. V lost 2 bases, J lost 2 bases, and 3 bases stayed unmatched. The CDR3 loop spans 14 amino acids. The germline V gene encodes CDR1 SGDLS and CDR2 YYNGEE. This CDR3 is CASSVRDYQETQYF. The CDR3 DNA reads as TGTGCCAGCAGCGTGAGGGACTATCAAGAGACCCAGTACTTC.

This clonotype was found many times. V and J are TRBV5-6 and TRBJ2-2, with 10 bases that match TRBD2. V lost 4 bases, J lost 6 bases, and 9 bases stayed unmatched. The CDR3 consists of 16 residues. Per germline, CDR1 SGHDT and CDR2 YYEEEE. In nucleotides, the CDR3 is TGTGCCAGCAGCGCTACTAGCGGGGAGTTGTCCGGGGAGCTGTTTTTT. Amino acid sequence: CASSATSGELSGELFF.

This clonotype was observed a handful of times. V usage is TRBV11-2 and J usage is TRBJ2-2; 7 bases agree with TRBD2. CDR1 is SGHAT, CDR2 FQNNGV, per germline. There are 14 residues in the CDR3. The V segment lost 6 bases and the J segment 6 bases; nucleotides outside the gene matches: 7. The CDR3 DNA follows: TGTGCCAGCAGAAACCGACTAGCCTCCGGGGAGCTGTTTTTT. Amino acid sequence: CASRNRLASGELFF.

The sample holds a few counts of this clonotype. V and J are TRBV2 and TRBJ2-2; D is unresolved. The V and J ends lost 6 bases and 7 bases respectively, with 12 bases between them. The CDR3 runs to 13 residues. Germline V gives CDR1 SNHLY, CDR2 FYNNEI. As DNA, the CDR3 is TGTGCCAGCAGCGGTTTTCTTGGCGGGGAGCTGTTTTTT. This encodes CASSGFLGGELFF.

This clonotype has a count of ten or more. The chain employs TRBV28 and TRBJ2-6; D unresolved. Germline V CDR1 and CDR2: MDHEN, SYDVKM. Trimming pared 1 base from V and 2 bases from J, leaving 9 bases between. This CDR3 is 16 amino acids long. This CDR3 reads CASSLFMGPGANVLTF. CDR3 in DNA: TGTGCCAGCAGTTTATTCATGGGTCCTGGGGCCAACGTCCTGACTTTC. Looking up the rest from reference TRBV28 and TRBJ2-6 gives the full variable domain: DVKVTQSSRYLVKRTGEKVFLECVQDMDHENMFWYRQDPGLGLRLIYFSYDVKMKEKGDIPEGYSVSREKKERFSLILESASTNQTSMYLCASSLFMGPGANVLTFGAGSRLTVL.

This clonotype occurred a few times. V and J are TRBV20-1 and TRBJ2-7; D ambiguous. The CDR3 covers 10 residues. V dropped 0 bases and J dropped 7 bases, with 4 bases sitting between them. Germline V gene lookup returns CDR1 DFQATT and CDR2 SNEGSKA (reference sequence). The CDR3 spells CSAREQEQYF. The CDR3 bases are TGCAGTGCTAGAGAGCAGGAGCAGTACTTC.

This clonotype showed up many times. This sequence joins TRBV12-3 or TRBV12-4 and TRBJ2-5; TRBD1 matches 8 bases. J lost 5 bases, V lost 5 bases, and 10 bases had no gene match. The length of the CDR3 is 15 residues. CDR3 bases: TGTGCCAGCAGTAATGACAGGGGAAGGTATGAGACCCAGTACTTC. Protein sequence: CASSNDRGRYETQYF.

This rearrangement joins TRBV20-1 to TRBJ2-3; TRBD2 is a possible D gene (7 bases). Per the germline V gene, CDR1 is DFQATT and CDR2 is SNEGSKA (reference sequence). The V and J ends lost 1 base and 4 bases respectively, with 15 bases between them. The CDR3 contains 15 residues. The CDR3 region has the DNA TGCAGTGCTAGAGGATTGGGGGGGGCAGCAGATACGCAGTATTTT. Its protein is CSARGLGGAADTQYF.

This clonotype has only a few counts. The chain uses TRBV28 and TRBJ1-4, with D possibly being TRBD1 (5 bases). This CDR3 has 13 amino acids. The germline gives CDR1 MDHEN, CDR2 SYDVKM. V gave up 8 bases and J gave up 10 bases, with 17 bases separating them. The CDR3 DNA reads as TGTGCCAGCCTGGACACCTCGGAGGGAAAACTGTTTTTT. It encodes CASLDTSEGKLFF.

Only a few counts were recorded for this clonotype. The V gene is TRBV7-9, the J gene TRBJ2-7, with TRBD2 as a possible D gene (6 bases). Germline-derived CDR1 and CDR2 are SEHNR and FQNEAQ (reference sequence). This CDR3 has 14 amino acids. V was pared by 5 bases and J by 1 base, with 12 bases between. The CDR3 is CASSKLASSYEQYF. The CDR3 region has the DNA TGTGCCAGCAGCAAACTAGCAAGTTCCTACGAGCAGTACTTC.

CDR3 protein: CSASSPLAGGLDEQFF. The CDR3 bases are TGCAGTGCTAGTAGCCCCCTAGCGGGAGGCCTCGATGAGCAGTTCTTC. The chain links TRBV20-1 to TRBJ2-1; TRBD2 matches at 11 bases. Germline-derived CDR1 and CDR2 are DFQATT and SNEGSKA (reference sequence). The CDR3 loop spans 16 amino acids. J was trimmed by 8 bases and V by 3 bases; bases with no gene match: 12.

V and J are TRBV28 and TRBJ1-1; D not certain. V lost 5 bases and J lost 7, with 8 bases in between. The CDR3 has 11 amino acids. Germline V lookup: CDR1 MDHEN, CDR2 SYDVKM. CDR3 residues: CASSPDHEAFF. The CDR3 nucleotides read TGTGCCAGCAGTCCCGATCATGAAGCTTTCTTT.

The V gene is TRBV28, the J gene TRBJ2-7, with a possible D match to TRBD1 (5 bases). Trimming took 6 bases from V and 7 from J, leaving 19 bases between them. The CDR3 is 14 amino acids. Germline V gives CDR1 MDHEN, CDR2 SYDVKM. As DNA, the CDR3 is TGTGCCAGCAGCCCCCCGGGCAGGGCGGCGGAGCAGTACTTC. As protein: CASSPPGRAAEQYF.

This clonotype was counted between two and nine times. The V and J genes are TRBV20-1 and TRBJ1-3; 9 bases agree with TRBD1. Germline V CDR1 and CDR2: DFQATT, SNEGSKA (reference sequence). The V and J ends lost 5 bases and 2 bases, in that order; junction bases with no gene match: 7. There are 15 residues in the CDR3. CDR3: CSASSGQGTGNTIYF. The DNA of the CDR3 is TGCAGTGCTTCCTCGGGACAGGGAACTGGAAACACCATATATTTT.

This clonotype was seen many times. This sequence joins TRBV29-1 and TRBJ1-1; no reliable D call. Germline V CDR1 and CDR2: SQVTM, ANQGSEA. The length of the CDR3 is 12 residues. Trimming pared 4 bases from V and 7 bases from J, leaving 13 bases between. The CDR3, as DNA: TGCAGCGTTGTGGGGAGTGGGCTTGAAGCTTTCTTT. Its protein product is CSVVGSGLEAFF.

This clonotype was detected once. The chain uses TRBV25-1 and TRBJ1-4; maybe TRBD1 (5 bases). Germline V gene lookup returns CDR1 MGHDK and CDR2 SYGVNS. Deletions cut 2 bases from V and 5 bases from J, with 9 bases between. This CDR3 comprises 14 residues. The CDR3 DNA is TGTGCCAGCAGTGAAGGTGGGGGGAATGAAAAACTGTTTTTT. Translating it yields CASSEGGGNEKLFF.

This clonotype was detected ten times or more. The chain joins TRBV6-2 or TRBV6-3 to TRBJ2-5, with TRBD1 matching 8 bases. Losses at the gene ends were 2 bases for V and 5 bases for J; bases not matched to a gene: 7. The CDR3 loop spans 15 amino acids. Germline-derived CDR1 and CDR2 are MNHEY and SVGEGT. The CDR3 loop reads CASSYASGGAETQYF. The CDR3 DNA reads as TGTGCCAGCAGTTACGCCTCAGGGGGCGCTGAGACCCAGTACTTC.

This clonotype has a count of ten or more. This rearrangement joins TRBV20-1 to TRBJ2-1; TRBD2 matches 9 bases. The CDR3 is 14 residues long. CDR1 and CDR2 (germline): DFQATT, SNEGSKA (reference sequence). Losses at the gene ends were 7 bases for V and 4 bases for J; bases not matched to a gene: 8. This CDR3 reads CSVPTSGGYNEQFF. The CDR3 nucleotides read TGCAGTGTTCCGACTAGCGGAGGGTACAATGAGCAGTTCTTC.

This clonotype was seen only a few times. The V call is TRBV18, the J call TRBJ2-3, with TRBD2 matching over 12 bases. The V and J ends lost 5 bases and 0 bases, in that order; junction bases with no gene match: 0. Per germline, CDR1 KGHSH and CDR2 LQKENI. The CDR3 is made up of 15 amino acids. The CDR3 DNA reads TGTGCCAGCTCAGGACTAGCGGGGAGCACAGATACGCAGTATTTT. It is translated as CASSGLAGSTDTQYF.